This T cell receptor beta chain was captured by sequencing in a study of blood T cell repertoires in COVID-19. Study at large: The origin of the acute and convalescent COVID-19 samples was the United States, Italy and Spain. The analysed material was cDNA or gDNA that came from T cells, B-cell-depleted T cells, or PBMCs.

As processed by the authors: Researchers report that nucleated cell counts were estimated from reference gene primer amplification. Clones were sequenced by immunoSEQ multiplex PCR, and TCRdb holds only the in-frame ones, with some missing. The DNA was the basis for D and trimming; V, J and clone size are from that table. There are around 140,000 clones in the sample; around 81% occur only once, and around 1.5% lies in the top ten. The germline gives CDR1 KGHDR, CDR2 SFDVKD. Trimming cost V 2 bases and J 5 bases; bases outside gene matches: 6. The CDR3 loop spans 15 amino acids. The chain couples TRBV24-1 to TRBJ2-5; 8 bases match TRBD1. The receptor was derived from a human donor in a cohort sampled during active COVID-19. The specimen was peripheral blood. The CDR3 DNA reads TGTGCCACCAGTGATTCAGGGGGCCTGCGGGAGACCCAGTACTTC. Residues: CATSDSGGLRETQYF.